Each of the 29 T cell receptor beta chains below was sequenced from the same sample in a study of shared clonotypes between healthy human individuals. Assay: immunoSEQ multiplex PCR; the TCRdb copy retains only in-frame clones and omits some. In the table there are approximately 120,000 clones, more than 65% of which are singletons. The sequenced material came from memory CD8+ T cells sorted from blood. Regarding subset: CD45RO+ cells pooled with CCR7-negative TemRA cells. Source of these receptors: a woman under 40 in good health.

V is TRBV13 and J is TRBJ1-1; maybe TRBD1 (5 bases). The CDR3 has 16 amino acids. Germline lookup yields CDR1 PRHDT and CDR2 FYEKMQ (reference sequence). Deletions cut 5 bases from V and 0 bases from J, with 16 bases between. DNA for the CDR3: TGTGCCAGCAGCCCCGCGAGGTGGGGCATGAACACTGAAGCTTTCTTT. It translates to CASSPARWGMNTEAFF.

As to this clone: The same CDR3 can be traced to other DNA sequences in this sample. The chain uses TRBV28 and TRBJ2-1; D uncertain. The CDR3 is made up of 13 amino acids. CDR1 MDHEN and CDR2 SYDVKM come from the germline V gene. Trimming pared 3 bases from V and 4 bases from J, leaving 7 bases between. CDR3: CASSFGRYNEQFF. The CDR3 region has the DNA TGTGCCAGCAGTTTTGGCAGGTACAATGAGCAGTTCTTC.

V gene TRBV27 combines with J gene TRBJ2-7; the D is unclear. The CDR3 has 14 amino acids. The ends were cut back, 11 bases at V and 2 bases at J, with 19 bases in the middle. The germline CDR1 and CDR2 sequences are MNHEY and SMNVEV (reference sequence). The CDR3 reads CARTQAGPTYEQYF. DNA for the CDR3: TGTGCCCGTACCCAGGCAGGTCCTACCTACGAGCAGTACTTC.

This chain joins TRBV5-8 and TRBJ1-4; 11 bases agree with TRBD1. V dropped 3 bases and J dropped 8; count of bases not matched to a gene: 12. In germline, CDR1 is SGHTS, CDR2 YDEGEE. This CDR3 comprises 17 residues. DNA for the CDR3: TGTGCCAGCAGCTCTCAGGCGTGGACAGGGGGCAGAGAAAAACTGTTTTTT. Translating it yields CASSSQAWTGGREKLFF.

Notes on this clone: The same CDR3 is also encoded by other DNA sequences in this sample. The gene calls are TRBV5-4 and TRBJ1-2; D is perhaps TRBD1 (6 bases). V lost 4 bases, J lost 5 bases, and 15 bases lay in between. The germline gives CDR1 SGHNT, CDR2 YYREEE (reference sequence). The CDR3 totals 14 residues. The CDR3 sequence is CASSPSGGGYGYTF. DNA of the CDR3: TGTGCCAGCAGCCCGAGCGGGGGCGGGTATGGCTACACCTTC.

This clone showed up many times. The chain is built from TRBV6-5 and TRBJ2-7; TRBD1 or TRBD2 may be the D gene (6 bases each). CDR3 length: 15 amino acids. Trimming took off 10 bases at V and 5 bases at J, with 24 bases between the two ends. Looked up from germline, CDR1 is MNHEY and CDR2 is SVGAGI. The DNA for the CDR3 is TGTGCCACCTCCGAGGGGGATCGGGAGCTCCACGAGCAGTACTTC. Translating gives CATSEGDRELHEQYF.

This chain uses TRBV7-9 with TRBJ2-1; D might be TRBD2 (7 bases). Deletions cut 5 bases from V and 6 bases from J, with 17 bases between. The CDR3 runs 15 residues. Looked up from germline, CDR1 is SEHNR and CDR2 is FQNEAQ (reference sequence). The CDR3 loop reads CASSQGRELINEQFF. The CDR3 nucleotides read TGTGCCAGCAGCCAGGGGCGGGAGTTGATCAATGAGCAGTTCTTC.

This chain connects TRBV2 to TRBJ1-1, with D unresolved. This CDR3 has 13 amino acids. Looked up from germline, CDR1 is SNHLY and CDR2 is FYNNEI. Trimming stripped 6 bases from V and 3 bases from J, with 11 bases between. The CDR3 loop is CASRKMKYTEAFF. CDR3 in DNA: TGTGCCAGCAGAAAGATGAAATACACTGAAGCTTTCTTT.

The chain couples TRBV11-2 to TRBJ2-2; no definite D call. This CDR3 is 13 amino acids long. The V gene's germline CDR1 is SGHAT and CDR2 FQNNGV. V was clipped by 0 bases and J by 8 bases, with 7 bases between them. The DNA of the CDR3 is TGTGCCAGCAGCTTAGATTGGACGGGGGAGCTGTTTTTT. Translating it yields CASSLDWTGELFF. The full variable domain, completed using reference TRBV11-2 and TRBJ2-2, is EAGVAQSPRYKIIEKRQSVAFWCNPISGHATLYWYQQILGQGPKLLIQFQNNGVVDDSQLPKDRFSAERLKGVDSTLKIQPAKLEDSAVYLCASSLDWTGELFFGEGSRLTVL.

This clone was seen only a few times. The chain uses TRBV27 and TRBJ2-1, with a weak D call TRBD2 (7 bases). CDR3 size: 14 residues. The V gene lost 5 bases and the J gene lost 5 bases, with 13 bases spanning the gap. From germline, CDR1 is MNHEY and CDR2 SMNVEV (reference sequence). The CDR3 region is CASSRGGLNNEQFF. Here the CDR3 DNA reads TGTGCCAGCAGTAGGGGGGGGCTCAACAATGAGCAGTTCTTC.

The CDR3 DNA follows: TGTGCCAGCAGTTTATTTCTCGGGACAATTGAGCGGGATTGGGAGGAGCAGTACTTC. Translation gives CASSLFLGTIERDWEEQYF. J is TRBJ2-7 and V is TRBV28; maybe TRBD2 (7 bases). V gave up 1 base and J gave up 7 bases, with 29 bases separating them. The CDR3 runs to 19 residues. Germline CDR1 reads MDHEN; CDR2 reads SYDVKM.

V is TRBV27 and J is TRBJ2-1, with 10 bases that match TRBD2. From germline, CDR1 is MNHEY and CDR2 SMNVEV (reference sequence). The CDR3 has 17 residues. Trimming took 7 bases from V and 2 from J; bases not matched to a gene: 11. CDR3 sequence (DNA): TGTGCCAGCATTGCGGCTAGCGGGAGTTTCGCCTACAATGAGCAGTTCTTC. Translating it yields CASIAASGSFAYNEQFF.

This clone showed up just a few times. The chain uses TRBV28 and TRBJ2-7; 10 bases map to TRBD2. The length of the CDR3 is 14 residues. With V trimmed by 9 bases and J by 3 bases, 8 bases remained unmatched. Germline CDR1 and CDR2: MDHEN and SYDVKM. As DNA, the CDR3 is TGTGCCAGTACCTCTAGCGGGAGAATCTACGAGCAGTACTTC. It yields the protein CASTSSGRIYEQYF.

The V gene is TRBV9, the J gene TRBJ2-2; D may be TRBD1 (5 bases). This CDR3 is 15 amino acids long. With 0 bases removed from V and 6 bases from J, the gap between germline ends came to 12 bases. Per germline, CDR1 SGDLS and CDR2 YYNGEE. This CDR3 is CASSVGGAGSGELFF. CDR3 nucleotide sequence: TGTGCCAGCAGCGTAGGGGGCGCAGGTTCCGGGGAGCTGTTTTTT.

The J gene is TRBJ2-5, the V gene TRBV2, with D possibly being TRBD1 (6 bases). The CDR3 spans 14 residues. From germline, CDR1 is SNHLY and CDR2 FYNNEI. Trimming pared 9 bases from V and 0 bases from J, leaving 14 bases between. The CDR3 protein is CASLRGQYQETQYF. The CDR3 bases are TGTGCCAGTCTCAGAGGACAGTACCAAGAGACCCAGTACTTC.

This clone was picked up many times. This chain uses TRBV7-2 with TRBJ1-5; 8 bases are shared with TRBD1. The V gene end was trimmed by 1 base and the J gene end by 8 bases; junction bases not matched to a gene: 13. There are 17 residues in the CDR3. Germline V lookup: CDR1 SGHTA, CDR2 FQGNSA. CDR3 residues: CASSLDRTGICIEPQHF. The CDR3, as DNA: TGTGCCAGCAGCTTAGACCGGACAGGGATTTGTATCGAGCCCCAGCATTTT.

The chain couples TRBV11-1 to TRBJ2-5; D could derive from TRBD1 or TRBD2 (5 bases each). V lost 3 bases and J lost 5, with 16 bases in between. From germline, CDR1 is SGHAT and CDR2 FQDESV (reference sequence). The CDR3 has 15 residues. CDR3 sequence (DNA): TGTGCCAGCAGCTTGGGGGACGGCCATACGGAGACCCAGTACTTC. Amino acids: CASSLGDGHTETQYF.

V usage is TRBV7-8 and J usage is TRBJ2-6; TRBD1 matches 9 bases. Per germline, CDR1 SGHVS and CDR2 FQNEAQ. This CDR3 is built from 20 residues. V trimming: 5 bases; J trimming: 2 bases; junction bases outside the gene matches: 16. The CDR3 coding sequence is TGTGCCAGCAGCCAAATAATTTGGCACAGGGGGCCAGCTGGGGCCAACGTCCTGACTTTC. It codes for CASSQIIWHRGPAGANVLTF.

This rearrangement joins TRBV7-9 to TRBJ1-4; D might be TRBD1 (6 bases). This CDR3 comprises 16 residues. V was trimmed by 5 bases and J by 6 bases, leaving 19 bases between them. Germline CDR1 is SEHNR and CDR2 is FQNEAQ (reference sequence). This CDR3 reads CASSATNQGKDEKLFF. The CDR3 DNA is TGTGCCAGCAGCGCCACAAATCAGGGGAAAGATGAAAAACTGTTTTTT.

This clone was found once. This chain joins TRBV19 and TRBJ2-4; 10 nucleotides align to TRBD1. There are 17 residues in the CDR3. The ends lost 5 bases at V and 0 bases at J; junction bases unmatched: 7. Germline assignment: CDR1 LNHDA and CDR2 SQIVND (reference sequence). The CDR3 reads CASSPRTGGLAKNIQYF. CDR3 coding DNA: TGTGCCAGTAGTCCAAGGACAGGGGGACTAGCCAAAAACATTCAGTACTTC.

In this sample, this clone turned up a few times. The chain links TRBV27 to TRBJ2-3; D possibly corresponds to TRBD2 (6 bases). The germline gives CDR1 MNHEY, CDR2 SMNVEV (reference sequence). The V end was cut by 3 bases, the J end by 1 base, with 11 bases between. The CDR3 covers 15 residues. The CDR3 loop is CASSFLVAGTDTQYF. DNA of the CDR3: TGTGCCAGCAGTTTTCTAGTAGCGGGCACAGATACGCAGTATTTT.

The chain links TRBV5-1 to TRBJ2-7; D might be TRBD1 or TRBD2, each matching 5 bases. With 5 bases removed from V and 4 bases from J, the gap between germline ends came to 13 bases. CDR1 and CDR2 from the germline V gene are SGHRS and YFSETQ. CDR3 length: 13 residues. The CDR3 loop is CASRGDVRYEQYF. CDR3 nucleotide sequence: TGCGCCAGCAGAGGGGACGTAAGATACGAGCAGTACTTC.

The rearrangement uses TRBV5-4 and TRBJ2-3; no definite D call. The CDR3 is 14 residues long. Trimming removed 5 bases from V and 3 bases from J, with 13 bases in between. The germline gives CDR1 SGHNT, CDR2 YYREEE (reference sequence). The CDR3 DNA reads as TGTGCCAGCAGTGGGGTGGAAAGTACAGATACGCAGTATTTT. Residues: CASSGVESTDTQYF. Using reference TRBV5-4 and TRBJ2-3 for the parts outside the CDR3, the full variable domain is ETGVTQSPTHLIKTRGQQVTLRCSSQSGHNTVSWYQQALGQGPQFIFQYYREEENGRGNFPPRFSGLQFPNYSSELNVNALELDDSALYLCASSGVESTDTQYFGPGTRLTVL.

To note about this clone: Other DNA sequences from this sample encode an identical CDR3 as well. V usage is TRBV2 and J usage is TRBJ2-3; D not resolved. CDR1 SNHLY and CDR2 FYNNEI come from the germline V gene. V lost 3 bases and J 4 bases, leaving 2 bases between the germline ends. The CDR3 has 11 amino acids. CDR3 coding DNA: TGTGCCAGCAGTGAGCCAGATACGCAGTATTTT. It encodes CASSEPDTQYF.

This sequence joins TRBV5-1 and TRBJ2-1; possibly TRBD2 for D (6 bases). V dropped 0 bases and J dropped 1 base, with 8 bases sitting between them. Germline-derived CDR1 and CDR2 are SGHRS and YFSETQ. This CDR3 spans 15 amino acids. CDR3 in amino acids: CASSLASESYNEQFF. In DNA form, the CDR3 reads TGCGCCAGCAGCTTGGCTAGCGAGTCCTACAATGAGCAGTTCTTC.

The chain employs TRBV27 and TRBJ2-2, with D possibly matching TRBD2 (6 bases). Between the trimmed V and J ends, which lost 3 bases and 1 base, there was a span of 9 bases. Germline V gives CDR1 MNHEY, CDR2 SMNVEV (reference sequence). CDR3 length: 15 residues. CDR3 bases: TGTGCCAGCAGTTTCACTAGCCTGAACACCGGGGAGCTGTTTTTT. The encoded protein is CASSFTSLNTGELFF.

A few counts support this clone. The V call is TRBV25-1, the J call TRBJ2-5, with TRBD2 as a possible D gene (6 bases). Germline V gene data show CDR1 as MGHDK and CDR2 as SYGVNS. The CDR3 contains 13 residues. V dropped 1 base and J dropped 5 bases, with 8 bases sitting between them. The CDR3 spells CASSESGGETQYF. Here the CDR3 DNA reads TGTGCCAGCAGTGAATCTGGAGGGGAGACCCAGTACTTC.

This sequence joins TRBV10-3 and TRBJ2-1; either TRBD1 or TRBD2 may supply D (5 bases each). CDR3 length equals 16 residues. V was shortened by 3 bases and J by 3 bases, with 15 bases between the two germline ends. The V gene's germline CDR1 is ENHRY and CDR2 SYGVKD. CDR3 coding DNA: TGTGCCATCAGTGAAACCGGGACCACCCGCTACAATGAGCAGTTCTTC. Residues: CAISETGTTRYNEQFF.

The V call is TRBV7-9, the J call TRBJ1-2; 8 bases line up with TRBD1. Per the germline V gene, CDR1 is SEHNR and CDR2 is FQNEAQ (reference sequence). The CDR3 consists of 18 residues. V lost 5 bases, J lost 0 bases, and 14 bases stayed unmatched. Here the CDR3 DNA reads TGTGCCAGCAGCCGGTCGGACAGGGTAGGTCCCACTAACTATGGCTACACCTTC. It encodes CASSRSDRVGPTNYGYTF.